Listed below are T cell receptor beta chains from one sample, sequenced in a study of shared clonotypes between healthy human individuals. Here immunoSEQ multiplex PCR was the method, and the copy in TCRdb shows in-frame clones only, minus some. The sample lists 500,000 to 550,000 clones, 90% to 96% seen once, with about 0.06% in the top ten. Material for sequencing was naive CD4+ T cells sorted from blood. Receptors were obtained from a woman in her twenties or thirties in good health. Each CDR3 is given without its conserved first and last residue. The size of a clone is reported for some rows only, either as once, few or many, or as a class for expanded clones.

CDR3aa: ASSPGQDSNQPQH
j_gene: TRBJ1-5
abundance: -
v_gene: TRBV18
len: 13

CDR3aa: ASSQEAVRTYEQY
j_gene: TRBJ2-7
abundance: -
v_gene: TRBV14
len: 13

CDR3aa: ASSQLWGQEPLKKLF
j_gene: TRBJ1-4
abundance: -
v_gene: TRBV4-1
len: 15

CDR3aa: ATVRERGITEAF
j_gene: TRBJ1-1
abundance: -
v_gene: TRBV2
len: 12

CDR3aa: ASSRVATNEKLF
j_gene: TRBJ1-4
abundance: -
v_gene: TRBV6-5
len: 12

CDR3aa: ASTRTSGILAVREQF
j_gene: TRBJ2-1
abundance: -
v_gene: TRBV27
len: 15

CDR3aa: AWSVSSGNTIY
j_gene: TRBJ1-3
abundance: few
v_gene: TRBV30
len: 11

CDR3aa: ASSPDIPGLAGGLNEQY
j_gene: TRBJ2-7
abundance: -
v_gene: TRBV2
len: 17

CDR3aa: ASSRPGSTYEQY
j_gene: TRBJ2-7
abundance: -
v_gene: TRBV5-6
len: 12

CDR3aa: ASSLSRGSEQY
j_gene: -
abundance: -
v_gene: TRBV11-3
len: 11

CDR3aa: ASSFLVTGELF
j_gene: TRBJ2-2
abundance: -
v_gene: TRBV5-6
len: 11